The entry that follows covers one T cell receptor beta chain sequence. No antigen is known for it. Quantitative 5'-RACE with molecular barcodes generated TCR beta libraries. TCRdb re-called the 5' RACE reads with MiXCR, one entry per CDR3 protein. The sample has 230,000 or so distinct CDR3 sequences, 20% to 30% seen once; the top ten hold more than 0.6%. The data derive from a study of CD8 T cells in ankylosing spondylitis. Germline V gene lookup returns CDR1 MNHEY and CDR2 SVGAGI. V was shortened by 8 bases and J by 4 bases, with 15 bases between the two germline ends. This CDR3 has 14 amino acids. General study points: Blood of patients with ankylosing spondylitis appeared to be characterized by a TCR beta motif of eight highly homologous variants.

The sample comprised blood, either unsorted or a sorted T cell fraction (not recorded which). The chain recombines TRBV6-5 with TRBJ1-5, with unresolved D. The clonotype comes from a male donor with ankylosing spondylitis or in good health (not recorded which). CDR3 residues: CASVTGRTNQPQHF. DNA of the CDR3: TGTGCCAGCGTAACTGGACGGACGAATCAGCCCCAGCATTTT.